What follows are 24 T cell receptor beta chains derived from one specimen sequenced in a study of T cells in Graves' hyperthyroidism and ophthalmopathy. The investigators amplified TCR beta CDR3 regions from RNA transcripts. A set of HTBI primers served as the primers for a first-round RT-PCR of the TCR CDR3. In TCRdb, the multiplex PCR reads were re-called with MiXCR into one record per CDR3 protein. The data hold approximately 400,000 distinct CDR3 sequences, with 14% observed a single time. The sequenced sample was blood. Every receptor here comes from a woman aged 30 to 39 with Graves' ophthalmopathy.

This clonotype was found many times. The genes are TRBV2 and TRBJ1-1; D call uncertain. Between the trimmed V and J ends, which lost 8 bases and 1 base, there was a span of 8 bases. In germline, CDR1 is SNHLY, CDR2 FYNNEI. The CDR3 contains 12 residues. The chain's CDR3 is CASWTENTEAFF. Here the CDR3 DNA reads TGTGCCAGCTGGACCGAGAACACTGAAGCTTTCTTT.

In its sample, this clonotype was seen many times. This chain links TRBV20-1 with TRBJ2-1; maybe TRBD2 (5 bases). Looked up from germline, CDR1 is DFQATT and CDR2 is SNEGSKA (reference sequence). The CDR3 has 15 amino acids. Between the trimmed V and J ends, which lost 6 bases and 0 bases, there was a span of 15 bases. In DNA, the CDR3 is TGCAGTGCAAACGGTCCGGGAACCTCCTACAATGAGCAGTTCTTC. Its protein product is CSANGPGTSYNEQFF.

Remarks on this clonotype: This may come from a read error, since a much larger clone is one base off. The chain recombines TRBV10-1 with TRBJ2-1; 10 nucleotides match TRBD1. CDR1 is WNHNN and CDR2 is SYGVQD in the germline V gene (reference sequence). The CDR3 covers 14 residues. The CDR3, as DNA: TGCGCCAGCGGAAGGACAGGGGGTAGCGGTGAGCAGCTCTTC. Protein: CASGRTGGSGEQLF.

This clonotype has ten or more counts. The CDR3 coding sequence is TGTGCCAGCAGTGGTCCTCTGGTGAACGGCTACACCTTC. Protein: CASSGPLVNGYTF. V is TRBV6-1 and J is TRBJ1-2, with D unresolved. CDR3 length equals 13 residues. V was pared by 4 bases and J by 8 bases, with 14 bases between. The germline V gene encodes CDR1 MNHNS and CDR2 SASEGT.

In this sample, this clonotype turned up many times. V usage is TRBV20-1 and J usage is TRBJ2-3; TRBD1 agrees at 8 bases. V lost 6 bases to trimming and J lost 2 bases; unmatched junction nucleotides: 4. CDR1 and CDR2 (germline): DFQATT, SNEGSKA (reference sequence). This CDR3 is 13 amino acids long. In DNA form, the CDR3 reads TGCAGTGCACAGACAGGGGTCACAGATACGCAGTATTTT. Translation: CSAQTGVTDTQYF.

The chain carries TRBV20-1 and TRBJ2-1, with D perhaps matching TRBD1 (5 bases). The germline gives CDR1 DFQATT, CDR2 SNEGSKA (reference sequence). The CDR3 is 11 amino acids. The V end lost 5 bases, the J end lost 7 bases, and 9 bases lay between the germline ends. The CDR3 coding sequence is TGCAGTGCTCGCAGGGTTAATGAGCAGTTCTTC. Translation gives CSARRVNEQFF.

The rearrangement uses TRBV11-2 and TRBJ2-3; the match to TRBD1 covers 7 bases. Germline V gene data show CDR1 as SGHAT and CDR2 as FQNNGV. This CDR3 region has 15 residues. J was trimmed by 4 bases and V by 3 bases; bases with no gene match: 7. The CDR3 protein is CASSFLRGRADTQYF. The CDR3, as DNA: TGTGCCAGCAGCTTCTTGAGGGGGCGGGCAGATACGCAGTATTTT.

This clonotype was observed at least ten times. V and J are TRBV6-1 and TRBJ1-5, with a weak D call TRBD1 (6 bases). The CDR3 loop spans 14 amino acids. V shed 10 bases and J shed 0 bases, with 13 bases lying between them. In germline, CDR1 is MNHNS, CDR2 SASEGT. CDR3 DNA sequence: TGTGCCACCTCAGGACAGCATAGCAATCAGCCCCAGCATTTT. Translated: CATSGQHSNQPQHF.

As regards this clonotype: A much more abundant neighbour one base away suggests this may be a read error. The rearrangement uses TRBV7-2 and TRBJ1-5; D is unresolved. This CDR3 comprises 12 residues. Trimming cost V 8 bases and J 4 bases, with 9 bases left between them. Germline CDR1 and CDR2: SGHTA and FQGNSA. The CDR3 region has the DNA TGTGCCAGCGGCACACAAAATCAGCCCCAGCATTTT. Translation: CASGTQNQPQHF. The whole variable domain, filled in from reference TRBV7-2 and TRBJ1-5, reads GAGVSQSPSNKVTEKGKDVELRCDPISGHTALYWYRQSLGQGLEFLIYFQGNSAPDKSGLPSDRFSAERTGGSVSTLTIQRTQQEDSAVYLCASGTQNQPQHFGDGTRLSIL.

The table lists this clonotype with many counts. The gene calls are TRBV7-9 and TRBJ1-4, with D unclear. Between the trimmed V and J ends, which lost 5 bases and 10 bases, there was a span of 20 bases. This CDR3 has 15 residues. The germline V gene encodes CDR1 SEHNR and CDR2 FQNEAQ (reference sequence). CDR3 in DNA: TGTGCCAGCAGCCACCACGACTTAACGGAGAGAAAACTGTTTTTT. Translating gives CASSHHDLTERKLFF.

This clonotype was counted many times. This chain uses TRBV27 with TRBJ2-1, with a weak D call TRBD2 (5 bases). Trimming cost V 6 bases and J 0 bases, with 12 bases left between them. There are 15 residues in the CDR3. CDR1 and CDR2 (germline): MNHEY, SMNVEV (reference sequence). The CDR3 DNA follows: TGTGCCAGCAGCAAGACTGGGAGCTCCTACAATGAGCAGTTCTTC. Encoded protein: CASSKTGSSYNEQFF.

This clonotype was counted a single time. The V gene is TRBV11-3, the J gene TRBJ1-4; 7 positions agree with TRBD1. The CDR3 is 14 residues long. With 3 bases clipped from V and 8 bases from J, the junction kept 6 bases outside the gene matches. Per germline, CDR1 SGHNT and CDR2 YENEEA. CDR3 bases: TGTGCCAGCAGCTTTACAGGGGTTCAGGAAAAACTGTTTTTT. It codes for CASSFTGVQEKLFF.

This clonotype showed up just a few times. The V gene is TRBV4-1, the J gene TRBJ1-4; D unclear. The CDR3 covers 17 residues. V was cut by 2 bases and J by 8 bases, with 21 bases left in between. Germline V gene data show CDR1 as MGHRA and CDR2 as YSYEKL. The CDR3 DNA follows: TGCGCCAGCAGCCAAATCGGCACAAGACCTCTCGGGGAAAAACTGTTTTTT. Translated, it gives CASSQIGTRPLGEKLFF.

This clonotype was seen repeatedly, ten times or more. The V and J genes are TRBV3-1 and TRBJ2-7; the D is unclear. Germline CDR1 LGHDT, CDR2 YNNKEL (reference sequence). Trimming left V 3 bases short and J 2 bases short, with 14 bases between. This CDR3 has 15 residues. The CDR3 DNA reads as TGTGCCAGCAGCCACGTCGGGTCCGGAGCCTACGAGCAGTACTTC. This sequence encodes CASSHVGSGAYEQYF.

This clonotype came up many times. The chain has TRBV3-1 and TRBJ1-4; 8 nucleotides match TRBD1. The J segment lost 6 bases and the V segment lost 4 bases, leaving 4 bases of the junction unmatched. Germline CDR1 and CDR2: LGHDT and YNNKEL (reference sequence). This CDR3 is 14 amino acids long. The DNA for the CDR3 is TGTGCCAGCAGCCCTTCAGGGGGCGATGAAAAACTGTTTTTT. Protein product: CASSPSGGDEKLFF.

This clonotype was seen at least ten times. The chain joins TRBV15 to TRBJ2-1, with TRBD1 as a possible D gene (6 bases). CDR3 length equals 17 residues. V was shortened by 0 bases and J by 2 bases, with 14 bases between the two germline ends. Germline CDR1 reads LNHNV; CDR2 reads YYDKDF (reference sequence). The CDR3 sequence: CATSRDPDSRTYNEQFF. The CDR3 DNA is TGTGCCACCAGCAGAGATCCGGACAGTAGGACCTACAATGAGCAGTTCTTC.

This clonotype has at least ten counts. The chain combines TRBV10-3 with TRBJ2-3; no clear D. V lost 4 bases and J 7 bases, leaving 12 bases between the germline ends. The CDR3 contains 13 residues. Germline values: CDR1 ENHRY, CDR2 SYGVKD. CDR3 DNA sequence: TGTGCCATCAGTGCCCCAGACCCTAATACGCAGTATTTT. As protein: CAISAPDPNTQYF.

Points on this clonotype: One junction end disagrees with the germline gene, perhaps due to a read error. J is TRBJ1-1 and V is TRBV5-5; 7 bases match TRBD1. The CDR3 contains 13 residues. CDR1 is SGHKS, CDR2 YYEKEE, per germline (reference sequence). The CDR3 DNA sequence: TGTGCCAGTCGAAGGACAGGAAACACTGAAGCTCTCTTT. It encodes CASRRTGNTEALF.

The chain is built from TRBV11-2 and TRBJ1-2, with D maybe TRBD1 (6 bases). This CDR3 spans 21 amino acids. Looked up from germline, CDR1 is SGHAT and CDR2 is FQNNGV. V was trimmed by 2 bases and J by 7 bases, leaving 35 bases between them. The CDR3 DNA reads TGTGCCAGCAGCTTAATTCCAGCTCTCCGTATTCCCGGACAGATCGGATCTGGCTACACCTTC. Amino acid sequence: CASSLIPALRIPGQIGSGYTF.

This clonotype was counted many times. The chain combines TRBV2 with TRBJ2-1; D could derive from TRBD1 or TRBD2 (5 bases each). The CDR3 covers 13 residues. V was pared by 4 bases and J by 6 bases, with 10 bases between. CDR1 is SNHLY, CDR2 FYNNEI, per germline. DNA for the CDR3: TGTGCCAGCAGTGGGGACCTCGTCAATGAGCAGTTCTTC. It yields the protein CASSGDLVNEQFF.

To note about this clonotype: A clone one base away is much larger, so this may be a read error. The CDR3 sequence is CTTTRGRTAIEAFF. In nucleotides, the CDR3 is TGTACCACCACCCGGGGGAGAACCGCCATTGAAGCTTTCTTT. V is TRBV6-4 and J is TRBJ1-1, with a tentative D call TRBD1 (5 bases). Germline V gene lookup returns CDR1 MRHNA and CDR2 SNTAGT. This CDR3 has 14 amino acids.

This clonotype was detected many times. The V gene is TRBV7-9, the J gene TRBJ1-1; D possibly corresponds to TRBD1 (6 bases). Germline V lookup: CDR1 SEHNR, CDR2 FQNEAQ (reference sequence). Trimming left V 5 bases short and J 2 bases short, with 15 bases between. This CDR3 region has 15 residues. CDR3 in DNA: TGTGCCAGCAGCGAGTCGAAGACAGGAAACACTGAAGCTTTCTTT. It translates to CASSESKTGNTEAFF.

In this sample, this clonotype turned up many times. The chain recombines TRBV7-6 with TRBJ1-4; the D is unclear. V lost 5 bases and J 8 bases, leaving 18 bases between the germline ends. Germline V gene sequence: CDR1 SGHVS, CDR2 FNYEAQ. The CDR3 sequence is 15 residues long. Written as DNA, the CDR3 is TGTGCCAGCAGCCCTGACACAATTAGGACGGAAAAACTGTTTTTT. Translated, it gives CASSPDTIRTEKLFF.

This clonotype was recorded at least ten times. V usage is TRBV4-2 and J usage is TRBJ1-1; D not certain. The CDR3 is made up of 15 amino acids. In germline, CDR1 is LGHNA, CDR2 YNFKEQ. Trimming cost V 0 bases and J 1 base, with 9 bases left between them. In DNA form, the CDR3 reads TGTGCCAGCAGCCAAGATCGGGCCCCGAACACTGAAGCTTTCTTT. This sequence encodes CASSQDRAPNTEAFF.